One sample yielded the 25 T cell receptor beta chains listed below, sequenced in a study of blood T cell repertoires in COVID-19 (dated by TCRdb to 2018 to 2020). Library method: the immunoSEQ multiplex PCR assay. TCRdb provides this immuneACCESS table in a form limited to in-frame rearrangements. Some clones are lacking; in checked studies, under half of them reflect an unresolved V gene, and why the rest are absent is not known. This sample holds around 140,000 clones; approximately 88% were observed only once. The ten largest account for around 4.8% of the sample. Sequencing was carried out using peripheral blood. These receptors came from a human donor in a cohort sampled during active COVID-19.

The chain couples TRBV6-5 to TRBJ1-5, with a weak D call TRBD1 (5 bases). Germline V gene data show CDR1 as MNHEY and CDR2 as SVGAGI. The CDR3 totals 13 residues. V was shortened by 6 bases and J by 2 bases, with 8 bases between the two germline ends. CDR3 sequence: CASSLQGNQPQHF. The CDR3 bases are TGTGCCAGCAGCCTACAGGGCAATCAGCCCCAGCATTTT.

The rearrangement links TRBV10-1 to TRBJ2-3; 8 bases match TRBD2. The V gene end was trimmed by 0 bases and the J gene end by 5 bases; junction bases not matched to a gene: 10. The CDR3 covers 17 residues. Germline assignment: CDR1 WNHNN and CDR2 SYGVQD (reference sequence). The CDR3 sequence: CASSESGWTSSGDTQYF. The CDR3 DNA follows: TGCGCCAGCAGTGAGTCGGGGTGGACTAGCTCAGGAGATACGCAGTATTTT.

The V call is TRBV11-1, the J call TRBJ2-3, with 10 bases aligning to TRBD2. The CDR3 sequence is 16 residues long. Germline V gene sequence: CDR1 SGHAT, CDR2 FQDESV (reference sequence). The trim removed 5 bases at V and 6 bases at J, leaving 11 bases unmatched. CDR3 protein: CASSAKSGGAGDTQYF. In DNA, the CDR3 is TGTGCCAGCAGCGCCAAGAGCGGGGGGGCCGGGGATACGCAGTATTTT.

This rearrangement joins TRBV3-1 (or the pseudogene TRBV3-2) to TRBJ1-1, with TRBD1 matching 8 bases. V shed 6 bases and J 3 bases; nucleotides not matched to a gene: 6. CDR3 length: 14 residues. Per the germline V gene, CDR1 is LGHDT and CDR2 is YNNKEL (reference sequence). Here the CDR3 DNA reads TGTGCCAGCAGGCCGGACAGGGAGTACACTGAAGCTTTCTTT. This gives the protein CASRPDREYTEAFF.

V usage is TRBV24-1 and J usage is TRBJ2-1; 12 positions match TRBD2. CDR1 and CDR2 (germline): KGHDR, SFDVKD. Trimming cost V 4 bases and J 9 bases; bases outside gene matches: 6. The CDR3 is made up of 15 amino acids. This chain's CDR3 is CATSDPRTSGVEQFF. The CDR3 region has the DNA TGTGCCACCAGTGACCCGAGGACTAGCGGGGTTGAGCAGTTCTTC.

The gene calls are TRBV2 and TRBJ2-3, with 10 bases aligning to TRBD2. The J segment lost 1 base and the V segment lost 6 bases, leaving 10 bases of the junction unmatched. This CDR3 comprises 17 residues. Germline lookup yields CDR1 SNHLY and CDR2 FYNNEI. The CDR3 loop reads CASSAPGLAPRTDTQYF. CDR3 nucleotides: TGTGCCAGCAGCGCTCCGGGACTAGCGCCACGCACAGATACGCAGTATTTT.

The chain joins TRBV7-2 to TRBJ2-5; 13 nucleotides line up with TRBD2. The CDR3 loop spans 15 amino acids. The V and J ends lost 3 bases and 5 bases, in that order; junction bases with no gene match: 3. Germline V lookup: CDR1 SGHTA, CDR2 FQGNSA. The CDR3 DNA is TGTGCCAGCAGCTTGGGGACTAGCGGGGTTGAGACCCAGTACTTC. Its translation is CASSLGTSGVETQYF.

The CDR3 bases are TGTGCCAGCAGCAGATCAACTGACAGGGGGGCCTACAATGAGCAGTTCTTC. As protein: CASSRSTDRGAYNEQFF. The gene calls are TRBV5-6 and TRBJ2-1; 9 bases map to TRBD1. The trim removed 4 bases at V and 2 bases at J, leaving 10 bases unmatched. CDR3 length: 17 residues. Germline V gene data show CDR1 as SGHDT and CDR2 as YYEEEE.

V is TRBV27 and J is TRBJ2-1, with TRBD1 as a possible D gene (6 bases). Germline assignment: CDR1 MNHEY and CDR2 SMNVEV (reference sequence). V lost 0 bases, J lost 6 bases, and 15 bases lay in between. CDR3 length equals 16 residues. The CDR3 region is CASSLSRTVGPNEQFF. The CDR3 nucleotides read TGTGCCAGCAGTTTATCGAGGACAGTCGGCCCCAATGAGCAGTTCTTC.

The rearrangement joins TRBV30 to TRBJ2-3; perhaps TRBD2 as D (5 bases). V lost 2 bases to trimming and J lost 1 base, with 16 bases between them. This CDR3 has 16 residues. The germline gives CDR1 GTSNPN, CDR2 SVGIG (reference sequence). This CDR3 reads CAWSSGSGPGTDTQYF. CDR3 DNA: TGTGCCTGGAGTAGCGGTAGTGGGCCGGGCACAGATACGCAGTATTTT.

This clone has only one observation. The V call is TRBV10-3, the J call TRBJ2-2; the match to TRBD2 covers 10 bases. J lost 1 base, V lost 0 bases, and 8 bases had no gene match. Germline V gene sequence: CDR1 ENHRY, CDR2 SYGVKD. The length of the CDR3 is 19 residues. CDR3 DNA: TGTGCCATCAGTGAGTCTCCAGGACTAGCGGAGAGGAACACCGGGGAGCTGTTTTTT. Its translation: CAISESPGLAERNTGELFF.

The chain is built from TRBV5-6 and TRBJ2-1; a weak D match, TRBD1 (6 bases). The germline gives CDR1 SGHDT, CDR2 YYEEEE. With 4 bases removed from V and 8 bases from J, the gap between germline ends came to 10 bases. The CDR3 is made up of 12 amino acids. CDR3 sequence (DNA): TGTGCCAGCAGCATACAGGGTGATGAGCAGTTCTTC. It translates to CASSIQGDEQFF.

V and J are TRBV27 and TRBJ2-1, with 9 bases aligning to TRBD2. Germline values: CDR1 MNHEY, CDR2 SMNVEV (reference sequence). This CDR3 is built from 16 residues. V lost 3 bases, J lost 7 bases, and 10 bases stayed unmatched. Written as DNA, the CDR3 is TGTGCCAGCAGTTTCCTCGGCGGGGGGGCCTTGAATGAGCAGTTCTTC. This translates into CASSFLGGGALNEQFF.

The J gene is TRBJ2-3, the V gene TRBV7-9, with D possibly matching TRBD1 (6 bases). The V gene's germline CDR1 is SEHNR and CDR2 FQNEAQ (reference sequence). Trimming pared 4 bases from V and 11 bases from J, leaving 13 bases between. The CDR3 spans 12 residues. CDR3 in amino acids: CASSSQGEGQYF. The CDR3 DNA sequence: TGTGCCAGCAGCTCACAGGGTGAGGGGCAGTATTTT.

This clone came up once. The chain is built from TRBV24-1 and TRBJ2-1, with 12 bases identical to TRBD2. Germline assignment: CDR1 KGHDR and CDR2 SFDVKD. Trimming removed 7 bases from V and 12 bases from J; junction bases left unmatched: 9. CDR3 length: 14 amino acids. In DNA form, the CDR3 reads TGTGCCACCAGCCTAGCGGGGGGGCCTCGGAGGCAGTTCTTC. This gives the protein CATSLAGGPRRQFF.

DNA for the CDR3: TGTGCCAGCAGGAGGGGAGGTCAAGAGACCCAGTACTTC. This encodes CASRRGGQETQYF. The rearrangement links TRBV6-5 to TRBJ2-5; a weak D match, TRBD2 (6 bases). This CDR3 is 13 amino acids long. Germline CDR1 MNHEY, CDR2 SVGAGI. The germline V and J ends were trimmed by 6 bases and 2 bases, with 10 bases remaining between them.

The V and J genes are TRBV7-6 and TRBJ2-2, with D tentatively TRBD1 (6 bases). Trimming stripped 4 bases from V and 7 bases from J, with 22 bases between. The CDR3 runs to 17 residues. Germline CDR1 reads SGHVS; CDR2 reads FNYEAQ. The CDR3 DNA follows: TGTGCCAGCAGCTCCCCCCGGGGTAGCAGGGGCATCGGGGAGCTGTTTTTT. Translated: CASSSPRGSRGIGELFF.

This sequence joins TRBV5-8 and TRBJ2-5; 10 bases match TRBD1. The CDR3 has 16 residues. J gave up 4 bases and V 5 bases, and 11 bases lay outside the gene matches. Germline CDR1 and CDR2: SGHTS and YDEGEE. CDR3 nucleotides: TGTGCCAGCAGTTTACGGACAGGGGGATGGGGAGAGACCCAGTACTTC. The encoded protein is CASSLRTGGWGETQYF.

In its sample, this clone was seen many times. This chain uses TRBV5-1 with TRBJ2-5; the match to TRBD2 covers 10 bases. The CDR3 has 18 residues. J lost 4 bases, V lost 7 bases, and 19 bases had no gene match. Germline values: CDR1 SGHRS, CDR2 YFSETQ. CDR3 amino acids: CASHTPSFPGLAIETQYF. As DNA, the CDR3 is TGCGCCAGCCACACCCCTTCCTTTCCGGGACTAGCGATAGAGACCCAGTACTTC.

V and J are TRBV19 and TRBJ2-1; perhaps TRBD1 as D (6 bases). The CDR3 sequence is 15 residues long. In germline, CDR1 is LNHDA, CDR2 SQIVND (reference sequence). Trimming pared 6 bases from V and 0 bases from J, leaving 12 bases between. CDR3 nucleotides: TGTGCCAGTAGCCAGGGGACGGCCTCCTACAATGAGCAGTTCTTC. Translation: CASSQGTASYNEQFF.

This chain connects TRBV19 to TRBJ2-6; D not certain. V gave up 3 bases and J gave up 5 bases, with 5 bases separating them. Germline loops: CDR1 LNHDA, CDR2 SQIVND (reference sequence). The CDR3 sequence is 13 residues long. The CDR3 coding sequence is TGTGCCAGTAGTATTAGTCGGGCCAACGTCCTGACTTTC. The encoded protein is CASSISRANVLTF.

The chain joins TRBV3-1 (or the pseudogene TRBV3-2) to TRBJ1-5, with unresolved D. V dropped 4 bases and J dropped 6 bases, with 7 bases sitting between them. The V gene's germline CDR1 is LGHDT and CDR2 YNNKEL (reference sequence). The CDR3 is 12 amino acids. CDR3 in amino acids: CASSLGGQPQHF. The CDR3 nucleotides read TGTGCCAGCAGCCTCGGTGGTCAGCCCCAGCATTTT.

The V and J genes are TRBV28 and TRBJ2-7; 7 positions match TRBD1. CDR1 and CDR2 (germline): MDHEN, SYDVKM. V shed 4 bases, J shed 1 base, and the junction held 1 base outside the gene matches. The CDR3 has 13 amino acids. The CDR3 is CASSWGQSYEQYV. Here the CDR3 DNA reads TGTGCCAGCAGTTGGGGACAGTCCTACGAGCAGTACGTC.

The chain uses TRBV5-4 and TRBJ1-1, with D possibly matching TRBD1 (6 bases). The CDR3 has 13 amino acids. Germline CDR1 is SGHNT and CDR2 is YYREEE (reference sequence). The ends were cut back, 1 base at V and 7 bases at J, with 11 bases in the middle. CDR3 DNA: TGTGCCAGCAGCTTGAAGGGGGTTGTTGAAGCTTTCTTT. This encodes CASSLKGVVEAFF. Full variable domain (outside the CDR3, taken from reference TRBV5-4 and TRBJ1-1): ETGVTQSPTHLIKTRGQQVTLRCSSQSGHNTVSWYQQALGQGPQFIFQYYREEENGRGNFPPRFSGLQFPNYSSELNVNALELDDSALYLCASSLKGVVEAFFGQGTRLTVV.

The CDR3: CASSWGSNQPQHF. The CDR3 bases are TGTGCCAGCAGTTGGGGCAGTAATCAGCCCCAGCATTTT. V and J are TRBV28 and TRBJ1-5; D may be TRBD1 (5 bases). V was cut by 4 bases and J by 4 bases, with 8 bases left in between. The CDR3 covers 13 residues. Germline V lookup: CDR1 MDHEN, CDR2 SYDVKM.